The present T cell receptor (beta chain) was sequenced within a study of blood T cell repertoires in COVID-19. Overall study context: The United States, Italy and Spain supplied acute and convalescent COVID-19 samples. T cells, B-cell-depleted T cells, or PBMCs supplied cDNA or gDNA.

Germline assignment: CDR1 MDHEN and CDR2 SYDVKM. Trimming took off 3 bases at V and 9 bases at J, with 14 bases between the two ends. The length of the CDR3 is 13 residues. As processed by the authors: Reference gene primer amplification yielded estimated nucleated cell counts. TCRdb's table, derived via immunoSEQ multiplex PCR, lists solely in-frame clones and lacks some. V, J and clone size are those of that table, while D and trimming were read from the DNA. The sample consists of about 38,000 clones, 80% to 90% of them appearing once. What was sequenced was peripheral blood. The TCR originated in a human donor in a cohort sampled during active COVID-19. This sequence joins TRBV28 and TRBJ1-1; D not certain. CDR3 sequence (DNA): TGTGCCAGCAGTTTTGGTTCAGGAAAAAAAGCTTTCTTT. Amino acids: CASSFGSGKKAFF.